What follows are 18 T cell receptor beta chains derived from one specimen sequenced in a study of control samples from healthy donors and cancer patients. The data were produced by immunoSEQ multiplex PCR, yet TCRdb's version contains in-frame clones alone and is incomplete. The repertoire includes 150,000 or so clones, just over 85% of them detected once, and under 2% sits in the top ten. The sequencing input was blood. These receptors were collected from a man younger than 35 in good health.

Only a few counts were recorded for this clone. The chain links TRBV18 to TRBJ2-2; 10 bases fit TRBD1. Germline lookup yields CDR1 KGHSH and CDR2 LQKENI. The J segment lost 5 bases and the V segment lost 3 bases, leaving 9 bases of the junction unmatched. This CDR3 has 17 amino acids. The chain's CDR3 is CASSPTGTGVRTGELFF. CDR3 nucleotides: TGTGCCAGCTCACCCACCGGGACAGGGGTGAGGACCGGGGAGCTGTTTTTT.

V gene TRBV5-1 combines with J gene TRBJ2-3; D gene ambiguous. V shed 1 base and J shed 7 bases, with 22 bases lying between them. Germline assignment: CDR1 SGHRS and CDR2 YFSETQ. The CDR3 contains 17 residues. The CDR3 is CASSLYASQVSWNTQYF. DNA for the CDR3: TGCGCCAGCAGCTTGTACGCCAGCCAGGTTTCGTGGAATACGCAGTATTTT. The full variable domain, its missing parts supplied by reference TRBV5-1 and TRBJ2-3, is KAGVTQTPRYLIKTRGQQVTLSCSPISGHRSVSWYQQTPGQGLQFLFEYFSETQRNKGNFPGRFSGRQFSNSRSEMNVSTLELGDSALYLCASSLYASQVSWNTQYFGPGTRLTVL.

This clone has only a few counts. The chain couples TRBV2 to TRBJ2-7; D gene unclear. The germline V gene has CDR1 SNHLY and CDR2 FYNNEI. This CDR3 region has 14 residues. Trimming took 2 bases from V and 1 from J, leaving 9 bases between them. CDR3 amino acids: CASSELTVSYEQYF. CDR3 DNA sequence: TGTGCCAGCAGTGAACTGACCGTTTCCTACGAGCAGTACTTC. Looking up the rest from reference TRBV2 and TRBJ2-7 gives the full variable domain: EPEVTQTPSHQVTQMGQEVILRCVPISNHLYFYWYRQILGQKVEFLVSFYNNEISEKSEIFDDQFSVERPDGSNFTLKIRSTKLEDSAMYFCASSELTVSYEQYFGPGTRLTVT.

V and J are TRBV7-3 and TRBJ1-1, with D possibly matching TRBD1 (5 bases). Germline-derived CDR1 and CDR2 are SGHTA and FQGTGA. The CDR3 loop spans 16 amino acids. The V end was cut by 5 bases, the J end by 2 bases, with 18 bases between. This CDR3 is CASSRDQGQGNTEAFF. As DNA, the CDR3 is TGTGCCAGCAGCCGGGACCAAGGCCAGGGAAACACTGAAGCTTTCTTT.

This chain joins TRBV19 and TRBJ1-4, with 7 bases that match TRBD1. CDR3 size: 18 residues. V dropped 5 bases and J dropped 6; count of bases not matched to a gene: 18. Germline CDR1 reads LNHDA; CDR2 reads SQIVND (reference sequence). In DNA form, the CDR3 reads TGTGCCAGTAGTGCTACCTACGTCGGTGAGGGGGCGCATGAAAAACTGTTTTTT. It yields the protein CASSATYVGEGAHEKLFF.

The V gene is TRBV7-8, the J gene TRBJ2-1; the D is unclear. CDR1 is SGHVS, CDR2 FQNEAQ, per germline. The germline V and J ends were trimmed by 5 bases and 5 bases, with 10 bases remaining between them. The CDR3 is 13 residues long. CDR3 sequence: CASSMGPDNEQFF. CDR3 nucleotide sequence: TGTGCCAGCAGCATGGGCCCTGACAATGAGCAGTTCTTC.

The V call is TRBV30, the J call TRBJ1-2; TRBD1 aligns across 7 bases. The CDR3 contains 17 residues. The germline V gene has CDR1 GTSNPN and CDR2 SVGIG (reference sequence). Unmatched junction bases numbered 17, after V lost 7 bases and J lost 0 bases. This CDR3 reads CAFRPRPGQTSNYGYTF. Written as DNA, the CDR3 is TGTGCCTTTCGACCTCGTCCGGGACAGACTTCTAACTATGGCTACACCTTC.

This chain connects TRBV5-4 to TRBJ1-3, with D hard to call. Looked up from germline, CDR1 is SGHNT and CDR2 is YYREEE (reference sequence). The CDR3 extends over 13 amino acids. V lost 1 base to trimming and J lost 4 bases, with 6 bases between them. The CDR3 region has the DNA TGTGCCAGCAGCTTGAAGGGCGGAAACACCATATATTTT. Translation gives CASSLKGGNTIYF.

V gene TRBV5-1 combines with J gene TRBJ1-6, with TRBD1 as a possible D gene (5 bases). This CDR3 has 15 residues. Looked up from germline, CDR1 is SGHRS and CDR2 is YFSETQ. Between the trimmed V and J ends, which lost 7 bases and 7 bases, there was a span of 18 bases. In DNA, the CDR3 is TGCGCCAGCCAGGACAACCGGGACTCAAATTCACCCCTCCACTTT. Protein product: CASQDNRDSNSPLHF.

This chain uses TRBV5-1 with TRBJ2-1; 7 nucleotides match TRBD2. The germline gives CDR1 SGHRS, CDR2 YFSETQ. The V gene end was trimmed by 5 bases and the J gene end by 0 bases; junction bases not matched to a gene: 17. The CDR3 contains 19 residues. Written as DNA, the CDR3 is TGCGCCAGCAGGTCGGGAGGAGGCCCAGGGAAGAGCTCCTACAATGAGCAGTTCTTC. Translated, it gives CASRSGGGPGKSSYNEQFF.

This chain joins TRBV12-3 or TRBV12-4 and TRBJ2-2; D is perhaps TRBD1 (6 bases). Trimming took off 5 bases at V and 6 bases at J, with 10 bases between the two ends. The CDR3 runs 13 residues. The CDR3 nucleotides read TGTGCCAGCAGTGAACAGGGTTCCGGGGAGCTGTTTTTT. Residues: CASSEQGSGELFF.

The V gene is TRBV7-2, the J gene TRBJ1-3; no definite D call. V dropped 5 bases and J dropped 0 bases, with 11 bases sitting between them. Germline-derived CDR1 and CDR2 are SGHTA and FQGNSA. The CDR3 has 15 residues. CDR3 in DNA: TGTGCCAGCAGCCCACAACACGACTCTGGAAACACCATATATTTT. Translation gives CASSPQHDSGNTIYF.

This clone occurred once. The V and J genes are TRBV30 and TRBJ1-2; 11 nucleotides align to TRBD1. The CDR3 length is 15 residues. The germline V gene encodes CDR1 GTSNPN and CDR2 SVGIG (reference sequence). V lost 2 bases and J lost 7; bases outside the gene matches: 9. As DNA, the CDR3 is TGTGCCTGGAGTCCTATGGGACAGGGGGAGGTTGGCTACACCTTC. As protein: CAWSPMGQGEVGYTF.

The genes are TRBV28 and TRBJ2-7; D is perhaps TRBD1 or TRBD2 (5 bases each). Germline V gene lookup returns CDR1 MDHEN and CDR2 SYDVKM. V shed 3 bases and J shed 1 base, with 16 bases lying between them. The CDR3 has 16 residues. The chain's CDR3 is CASSLSGVRGSYEQYF. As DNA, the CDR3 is TGTGCCAGCAGTTTGAGTGGTGTGAGGGGTTCCTACGAGCAGTACTTC. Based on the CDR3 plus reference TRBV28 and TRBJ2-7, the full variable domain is DVKVTQSSRYLVKRTGEKVFLECVQDMDHENMFWYRQDPGLGLRLIYFSYDVKMKEKGDIPEGYSVSREKKERFSLILESASTNQTSMYLCASSLSGVRGSYEQYFGPGTRLTVT.

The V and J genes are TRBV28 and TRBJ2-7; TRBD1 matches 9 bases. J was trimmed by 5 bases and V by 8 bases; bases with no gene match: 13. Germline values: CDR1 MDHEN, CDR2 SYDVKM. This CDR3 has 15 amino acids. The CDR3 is CASREGGDRVNEQYF. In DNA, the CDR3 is TGTGCCAGCCGCGAAGGAGGGGACAGGGTGAACGAGCAGTACTTC.

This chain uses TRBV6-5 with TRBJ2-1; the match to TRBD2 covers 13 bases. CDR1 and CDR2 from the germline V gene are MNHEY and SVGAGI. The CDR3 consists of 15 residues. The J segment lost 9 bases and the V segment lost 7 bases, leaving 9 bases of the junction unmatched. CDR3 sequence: CASTTTSGGAGEQFF. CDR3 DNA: TGTGCCAGCACCACAACTAGCGGGGGGGCTGGTGAGCAGTTCTTC.

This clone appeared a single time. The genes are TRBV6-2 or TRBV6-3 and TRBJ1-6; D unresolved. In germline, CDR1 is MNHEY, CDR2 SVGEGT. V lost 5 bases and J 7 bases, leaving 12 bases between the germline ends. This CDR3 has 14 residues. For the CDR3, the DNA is TGTGCCAGCAGTCCCCCCTTGGGGAATTCACCCCTCCACTTT. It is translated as CASSPPLGNSPLHF.

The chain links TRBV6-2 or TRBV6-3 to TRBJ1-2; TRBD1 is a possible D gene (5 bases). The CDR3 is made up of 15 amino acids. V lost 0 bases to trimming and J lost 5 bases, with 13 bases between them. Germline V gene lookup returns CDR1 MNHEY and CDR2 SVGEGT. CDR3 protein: CASSYSATEGYGYTF. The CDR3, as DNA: TGTGCCAGCAGTTACTCCGCCACCGAGGGGTATGGCTACACCTTC.